The 7 T cell receptor beta chains below all came from one sample that was sequenced in a study of blood T cells in healthy people across ages. The second PCR ran roughly 6 to 11 cycles with a sample-barcoded 5' primer and J-beta primers. One entry per CDR3 protein results from TCRdb running MiXCR on the 5' RACE reads. This sample has some 640,000 distinct CDR3 sequences, with approximately 30% found just once. The specimen sequenced was blood. The source is a woman of 80 years or more in good health.

This clonotype was detected only a few times. The chain is built from TRBV20-1 and TRBJ1-1, with a weak D call TRBD1 (6 bases). Trimming removed 4 bases at V and 7 bases at J, with 16 bases between. CDR1 is DFQATT and CDR2 is SNEGSKA in the germline V gene (reference sequence). The CDR3 contains 13 residues. CDR3 sequence (DNA): TGCAGTGCTACCGTATTCCGGGGGCGTGAAGCTTTCTTT. Translation gives CSATVFRGREAFF.

This clonotype occurred many times. The chain is built from TRBV11-2 and TRBJ2-5; D assignment may be TRBD1 or TRBD2 (5 bases each). V lost 5 bases and J 5 bases, leaving 15 bases between the germline ends. There are 14 residues in the CDR3. Germline V CDR1 and CDR2: SGHAT, FQNNGV. This CDR3 reads CASSLTSEGETQYF. In DNA form, the CDR3 reads TGTGCCAGCAGCCTTACTAGTGAGGGGGAGACCCAGTACTTC.

The V and J genes are TRBV5-1 and TRBJ2-5; TRBD1 might be the D (6 bases). Deletions cut 6 bases from V and 5 bases from J, with 11 bases between. Per the germline V gene, CDR1 is SGHRS and CDR2 is YFSETQ. The CDR3 contains 12 residues. In nucleotides, the CDR3 is TGCGCCAGCAAAAACAGGGAGGAGACCCAGTACTTC. Protein: CASKNREETQYF.

This clonotype came up many times. V usage is TRBV5-1 and J usage is TRBJ1-2, with no clear D. The V and J ends lost 0 bases and 8 bases respectively, with 17 bases between them. This CDR3 has 15 amino acids. CDR1 is SGHRS and CDR2 is YFSETQ in the germline V gene. This CDR3 is CASSLDGNPVVGYTF. As DNA, the CDR3 is TGCGCCAGCAGCTTGGACGGGAACCCCGTGGTCGGCTACACCTTC.

The chain couples TRBV28 to TRBJ2-7, with D possibly matching TRBD1 (6 bases). The germline V gene encodes CDR1 MDHEN and CDR2 SYDVKM. The CDR3 runs to 14 residues. Between the trimmed V and J ends, which lost 8 bases and 4 bases, there was a span of 18 bases. This chain's CDR3 is CASLGAGNGYEQYF. Here the CDR3 DNA reads TGTGCCAGCCTGGGGGCCGGCAACGGGTACGAGCAGTACTTC. Full variable domain (outside the CDR3, taken from reference TRBV28 and TRBJ2-7): DVKVTQSSRYLVKRTGEKVFLECVQDMDHENMFWYRQDPGLGLRLIYFSYDVKMKEKGDIPEGYSVSREKKERFSLILESASTNQTSMYLCASLGAGNGYEQYFGPGTRLTVT.

This chain links TRBV2 with TRBJ1-2; D is unclear. The CDR3 has 15 amino acids. V lost 0 bases and J lost 4, with 12 bases in between. Germline V gene lookup returns CDR1 SNHLY and CDR2 FYNNEI. CDR3 residues: CASSEAVTKAYGYTF. Here the CDR3 DNA reads TGTGCCAGCAGTGAAGCAGTGACGAAGGCCTATGGCTACACCTTC. Full variable domain (rest looked up from reference TRBV2 and TRBJ1-2): EPEVTQTPSHQVTQMGQEVILRCVPISNHLYFYWYRQILGQKVEFLVSFYNNEISEKSEIFDDQFSVERPDGSNFTLKIRSTKLEDSAMYFCASSEAVTKAYGYTFGSGTRLTVV.

V and J are TRBV10-3 and TRBJ2-7, with D possibly being TRBD1 (6 bases). The CDR3 is 13 residues long. The germline CDR1 and CDR2 sequences are ENHRY and SYGVKD. Between the trimmed V and J ends, which lost 3 bases and 6 bases, there was a span of 12 bases. The CDR3 loop is CAISDVAGAEQYF. CDR3 in DNA: TGTGCCATCAGTGACGTGGCAGGGGCCGAGCAGTACTTC.